Listed here are 16 T cell receptor beta chains from one sample, sequenced in a study of blood T cell repertoires in COVID-19. TCRdb's table, derived via immunoSEQ multiplex PCR, lists solely in-frame clones and lacks some. The sample carries 250,000 to 300,000 clones, 80% to 90% recorded once. Sequenced sample: peripheral blood. The receptors here all came from a man younger than 45 with active or convalescent COVID-19.

The CDR3, as DNA: TGTGCCAGTAGCGCGGGCAGGGGCTCCTATAATTCACCCCTCCACTTT. Encoded protein: CASSAGRGSYNSPLHF. The chain carries TRBV19 and TRBJ1-6; possible D gene TRBD1, 6 bases. Per the germline V gene, CDR1 is LNHDA and CDR2 is SQIVND (reference sequence). V shed 6 bases and J shed 0 bases, with 12 bases lying between them. This CDR3 is 16 amino acids long. Based on the CDR3 plus reference TRBV19 and TRBJ1-6, the full variable domain is DGGITQSPKYLFRKEGQNVTLSCEQNLNHDAMYWYRQDPGQGLRLIYYSQIVNDFQKGDIAEGYSVSREKKESFPLTVTSAQKNPTAFYLCASSAGRGSYNSPLHFGNGTRLTVT.

The chain joins TRBV12-3 or TRBV12-4 to TRBJ1-4, with a weak D call TRBD1 (5 bases). This CDR3 is built from 13 residues. The ends were cut back, 6 bases at V and 12 bases at J, with 17 bases in the middle. The DNA of the CDR3 is TGTGCCAGCAGCCCTCCCGAGGGACTGGAACTGTTTTTT. It encodes CASSPPEGLELFF.

J is TRBJ2-2 and V is TRBV5-6, with 7 bases lining up with TRBD1. The CDR3 loop spans 13 amino acids. The J segment lost 6 bases and the V segment lost 2 bases, leaving 1 base of the junction unmatched. CDR1 and CDR2 (germline): SGHDT, YYEEEE. In DNA, the CDR3 is TGTGCCAGCAGCTTACAGGGGTCCGGGGAGCTGTTTTTT. It codes for CASSLQGSGELFF.

The chain combines TRBV4-2 with TRBJ1-2; D is uncertain. V gave up 4 bases and J gave up 0 bases, with 15 bases separating them. This CDR3 spans 16 amino acids. Germline V gives CDR1 LGHNA, CDR2 YNFKEQ. The CDR3 nucleotides are TGTGCCAGCAGCCGGGATACGGGGAACACTAACTATGGCTACACCTTC. Encoded protein: CASSRDTGNTNYGYTF.

This chain connects TRBV3-1 (or the pseudogene TRBV3-2) to TRBJ1-1; D unclear. Germline CDR1 reads LGHDT; CDR2 reads YNNKEL (reference sequence). The CDR3 has 15 residues. Between the trimmed V and J ends, which lost 0 bases and 7 bases, there was a span of 15 bases. The CDR3 DNA is TGTGCCAGCAGCCAAGATGCCGGGGTCAACGGTGAAGCTTTCTTT. This encodes CASSQDAGVNGEAFF.

This sequence joins TRBV11-2 and TRBJ2-1; 7 positions agree with TRBD1. J was trimmed by 7 bases and V by 7 bases; bases with no gene match: 7. From germline, CDR1 is SGHAT and CDR2 FQNNGV. This CDR3 spans 13 amino acids. CDR3 nucleotide sequence: TGTGCCAGCACCCTGACAGGGTGGAATGAGCAGTTCTTC. This encodes CASTLTGWNEQFF.

The chain carries TRBV7-7 and TRBJ1-1, with D maybe TRBD1 (5 bases). V lost 5 bases, J lost 0 bases, and 22 bases lay in between. Germline loops: CDR1 SSHAT, CDR2 FNYEAQ (reference sequence). This CDR3 is 18 amino acids long. CDR3 bases: TGTGCCAGCAGCCCCCAACATGGGACTGCAGCCGTGAACACTGAAGCTTTCTTT. Protein product: CASSPQHGTAAVNTEAFF.

V usage is TRBV6-5 and J usage is TRBJ2-7; 8 bases are shared with TRBD2. Trimming at V came to 6 bases and at J to 3 bases, leaving 7 bases not matched to a gene. From germline, CDR1 is MNHEY and CDR2 SVGAGI. The CDR3 runs to 14 residues. The CDR3 bases are TGTGCCAGCAGAGGACTAGCCGGCTTCTACGAGCAGTACTTC. This encodes CASRGLAGFYEQYF.

As DNA, the CDR3 is TGTGCCAGCTCACCGGCAGGGTCCGGCTACACCTTC. The encoded protein is CASSPAGSGYTF. The chain carries TRBV18 and TRBJ1-2, with a weak D call TRBD1 (5 bases). The CDR3 is made up of 12 amino acids. Germline lookup yields CDR1 KGHSH and CDR2 LQKENI. The ends were cut back, 3 bases at V and 8 bases at J, with 10 bases in the middle.

The V call is TRBV7-2, the J call TRBJ2-5, with 8 nucleotides matching TRBD1. The V gene's germline CDR1 is SGHTA and CDR2 FQGNSA. The V segment lost 5 bases and the J segment 5 bases; nucleotides outside the gene matches: 4. This CDR3 comprises 13 residues. The CDR3 DNA reads TGTGCCAGCAGCGCGACAGGGGTTGAGACCCAGTACTTC. Translating it yields CASSATGVETQYF.

The chain employs TRBV2 and TRBJ2-1; the match to TRBD2 covers 8 bases. Germline V lookup: CDR1 SNHLY, CDR2 FYNNEI. There are 14 residues in the CDR3. The J segment lost 7 bases and the V segment lost 4 bases, leaving 6 bases of the junction unmatched. DNA of the CDR3: TGTGCCAGCAGTGCGGGGGGGCCGTTTAATGAGCAGTTCTTC. Encoded protein: CASSAGGPFNEQFF.

J is TRBJ2-5 and V is TRBV6-4; the match to TRBD1 covers 9 bases. Trimming cost V 5 bases and J 0 bases; bases outside gene matches: 16. This CDR3 has 19 amino acids. Germline V CDR1 and CDR2: MRHNA, SNTAGT. CDR3 sequence: CASSRAGPRDRVYQETQYF. CDR3 DNA: TGTGCCAGCAGTAGGGCAGGACCCCGGGACAGGGTGTACCAAGAGACCCAGTACTTC.

The chain carries TRBV7-2 and TRBJ1-3, with D perhaps matching TRBD1 (6 bases). The CDR3 totals 16 residues. V was clipped by 7 bases and J by 0 bases, with 16 bases between them. Germline loops: CDR1 SGHTA, CDR2 FQGNSA. This CDR3 is CASTPPGADSGNTIYF. CDR3 bases: TGTGCCAGCACCCCTCCAGGGGCCGACTCTGGAAACACCATATATTTT. Using reference TRBV7-2 and TRBJ1-3 for the parts outside the CDR3, the full variable domain is GAGVSQSPSNKVTEKGKDVELRCDPISGHTALYWYRQSLGQGLEFLIYFQGNSAPDKSGLPSDRFSAERTGGSVSTLTIQRTQQEDSAVYLCASTPPGADSGNTIYFGEGSWLTVV.

CDR3 amino acids: CASSQTWKTGQTYEQYF. CDR3 DNA: TGTGCCAGCAGCCAGACATGGAAGACAGGCCAGACCTACGAGCAGTACTTC. The rearrangement uses TRBV7-9 and TRBJ2-7, with D maybe TRBD1 (6 bases). The CDR3 extends over 17 amino acids. Trimming cost V 5 bases and J 2 bases, with 22 bases left between them. Germline loops: CDR1 SEHNR, CDR2 FQNEAQ (reference sequence).

The V and J genes are TRBV5-5 and TRBJ2-7; D possibly corresponds to TRBD2 (6 bases). This CDR3 is 14 amino acids long. Germline lookup yields CDR1 SGHKS and CDR2 YYEKEE (reference sequence). Trimming removed 4 bases at V and 0 bases at J, with 11 bases between. CDR3 nucleotide sequence: TGTGCCAGCAGCCACGGGGGTAGCTCCTACGAGCAGTACTTC. Translating it yields CASSHGGSSYEQYF.

The genes are TRBV30 and TRBJ1-6; no firm D call. The CDR3 extends over 13 amino acids. Germline assignment: CDR1 GTSNPN and CDR2 SVGIG (reference sequence). V lost 5 bases and J 5 bases, leaving 10 bases between the germline ends. The CDR3: CAWCRGNNSPLHF. CDR3 nucleotide sequence: TGTGCCTGGTGCAGAGGGAATAATTCACCCCTCCACTTT.